This TCR beta chain derives from a study of cytomegalovirus exposure and HLA in healthy donors. Overall study findings and caveats: Investigators reported around 150 TCR beta chains as tied to cytomegalovirus.

Concerning this clone itself: The antigen remains unidentified.

Assay used: immunoSEQ multiplex PCR; TCRdb lists only in-frame clones, some missing. Of 140,000 or so clones in the sample, roughly 90% are singletons; the top ten hold roughly 4.3%. V lost 2 bases, J lost 6 bases, and 11 bases stayed unmatched. The CDR3 is 17 residues long. Germline CDR1 is ENHRY and CDR2 is SYGVKD. J is TRBJ2-1 and V is TRBV10-3, with 9 bases fitting TRBD2. The sequence came from a man between 18 and 29 years old in good health and CMV-seropositive. The sequenced sample was PBMCs. CDR3 in amino acids: CAISETPTSGTTNEQFF. CDR3 sequence (DNA): TGTGCCATCAGTGAGACCCCGACTAGCGGAACTACCAATGAGCAGTTCTTC.